The T cell receptor (beta chain) under discussion was sequenced for a study of blood T cell repertoires in COVID-19. Enrolled through a virtual design, the participants were between about 18 and 100 years of age and came from some 26 US areas. Only in-frame clones appear in the TCRdb table, and some are missing; sequencing was by immunoSEQ multiplex PCR. This table has 250,000 to 400,000 clones, under 90% appearing once. Germline assignment: CDR1 LNHDA and CDR2 SQIVND (reference sequence). CDR3 size: 15 residues. V was pared by 6 bases and J by 3 bases, with 16 bases between. The receptor was isolated from a man aged 55-75 years who had recovered from COVID-19. The chain employs TRBV19 and TRBJ2-3; D unresolved. Sequencing input: PBMCs or T cells enriched from blood (not recorded which). As DNA, the CDR3 is TGTGCCAGTAGCCGCGTTTTGGGCGCGACAGATACGCAGTATTTT. Translation: CASSRVLGATDTQYF.